A selection of T cell receptor beta chains follows, all from one sample in a study of blood T cell repertoires in COVID-19. Data came from immunoSEQ multiplex PCR; TCRdb stores just in-frame clones and leaves some out. The profile covers around 290,000 clones, with approximately 89% appearing a single time and approximately 2.1% taken by the ten largest. The sequencing sample was made of peripheral blood. The origin of the receptors is a woman in her 30s with COVID-19, enrolled during active disease. CDR3s include the opening cysteine and the closing phenylalanine or tryptophan. Each record gives: D gene, V gene, clone size, J gene, CDR3 DNA, CDR3 protein. The D gene is left open where the match is weak. Where a row states a size, it is once, few, many or the class of an expanded clone; other rows omit it.

D: TRBD2; V: TRBV7-9; size: NA; J: TRBJ2-3; DNA: TGTGCCAGCAGCACCCGGACTAGCGGGAGGCCCACAGATACGCAGTATTTT; CDR3: CASSTRTSGRPTDTQYF
D: TRBD1; V: TRBV19; size: NA; J: TRBJ1-1; DNA: TGTGCCAGTAGCCCGGGACAGGTGAACACTGAAGCTTTCTTT; CDR3: CASSPGQVNTEAFF
D: TRBD1; V: TRBV7-3; size: NA; J: TRBJ2-1; DNA: TGTGCCAGCAGCTTAAGACAGGGGAGCAATGAGCAGTTCTTC; CDR3: CASSLRQGSNEQFF
D: NA; V: TRBV3-1/TRBV3-2; size: NA; J: TRBJ1-4; DNA: TGTGCCAGCAGCCCGGGGGACGGTTATAATGAAAAACTGTTTTTT; CDR3: CASSPGDGYNEKLFF
D: NA; V: TRBV27; size: NA; J: TRBJ1-4; DNA: TGTGCCAGCAGTCGGGGGACTCCCGTTTTCGAAAAACTGTTTTTT; CDR3: CASSRGTPVFEKLFF
D: TRBD1; V: TRBV7-9; size: NA; J: TRBJ1-2; DNA: TGTGCCAGCAGGGGGACAGGGGAAGGCTACACCTTC; CDR3: CASRGTGEGYTF
D: NA; V: TRBV19; size: NA; J: TRBJ1-5; DNA: TGTGCCAGTAGTTCGGGTAACAGCAATCAGCCCCAGCATTTT; CDR3: CASSSGNSNQPQHF
D: TRBD1; V: TRBV15; size: NA; J: TRBJ2-3; DNA: TGTGCCACCAGCATGACAGGGGGCCGGCGCGGGACAGCCACAGATACGCAGTATTTT; CDR3: CATSMTGGRRGTATDTQYF
D: NA; V: TRBV15; size: NA; J: TRBJ1-6; DNA: TGTGCCACCAGCAAATCAGGACACAATTCACCCCTCCACTTT; CDR3: CATSKSGHNSPLHF
D: TRBD1; V: TRBV5-6; size: NA; J: TRBJ2-5; DNA: TGTGCCAGCAGCTCCCCCAACAGGGGGAAACAAGAGACCCAGTACTTC; CDR3: CASSSPNRGKQETQYF
D: NA; V: TRBV10-2; size: NA; J: TRBJ2-1; DNA: TGCGCCAGCAGTGACTTACGCGATGAGCAGTTCTTC; CDR3: CASSDLRDEQFF
D: NA; V: TRBV2; size: NA; J: TRBJ1-3; DNA: TGTGCCAGCAGTTACGTGGGGGGTAATGGAAACACCATATATTTT; CDR3: CASSYVGGNGNTIYF
D: NA; V: TRBV5-1; size: NA; J: TRBJ1-2; DNA: TGCGCCAGCAGCAGAGAGAGCTATGGCTACACCTTC; CDR3: CASSRESYGYTF
D: NA; V: TRBV11-2; size: once; J: TRBJ1-1; DNA: TGTGCCAGCAGCCCCCTGTTATCAGGGGCTTTTGAAGCTTTCTTT; CDR3: CASSPLLSGAFEAFF
D: NA; V: TRBV6-5; size: NA; J: TRBJ2-2; DNA: TGTGCCAGCAGTTACAGGGGTGGGGACACCGGGGAGCTGTTTTTT; CDR3: CASSYRGGDTGELFF
D: TRBD2; V: TRBV6-5; size: once; J: TRBJ2-1; DNA: TGTGCCAGCGGGACTAGTTTGAATGAGCAGTTCTTC; CDR3: CASGTSLNEQFF